The next 26 T cell receptor beta chains were all read from a single sample in a study of monozygotic twins with inflammatory bowel disease. TCRdb re-called the 5' RACE reads, yielding one record per CDR3 amino acid sequence without DNA. The sample table sets out about 380,000 distinct CDR3 sequences. Sequencing input: blood. Receptors were obtained from a human donor with ulcerative colitis or Crohn's disease, or a healthy co-twin of an affected twin (not recorded which).

The rearrangement links TRBV7-2 to TRBJ2-3; the D call of TRBD1 rests on TCRdb alone, since no DNA is present to check it. This CDR3 is 16 amino acids long. Germline loops: CDR1 SGHTA, CDR2 FQGNSA. CDR3 loop: CASSLAGGSSTDTQYF.

V is TRBV4-3 and J is TRBJ2-1; TCRdb proposes TRBD1, but this gene call is untestable without DNA. Germline V gene data show CDR1 as LGHNA and CDR2 as YSLEER. CDR3 length: 14 amino acids. This CDR3 is CASSQASQGNEQFF.

The V gene is TRBV27, the J gene TRBJ2-1; TCRdb's D call, TRBD1, is unchecked because there is no DNA. This CDR3 region has 15 residues. Germline values: CDR1 MNHEY, CDR2 SMNVEV (reference sequence). The CDR3 sequence is CASSSQGESYNEQFF.

The J gene is TRBJ2-3, the V gene TRBV7-9; TCRdb selects TRBD1, and the lack of DNA leaves this call unchecked. The germline CDR1 and CDR2 sequences are SEHNR and FQNEAQ (reference sequence). This CDR3 is built from 15 residues. The CDR3 sequence: CASTSTAGRTDTQYF.

The rearrangement joins TRBV5-1 to TRBJ1-1. The V gene's germline CDR1 is SGHRS and CDR2 YFSETQ. The CDR3 runs 14 residues. CDR3 loop: CASSSRSVNTEAFF.

This chain joins TRBV7-8 and TRBJ1-1; with no DNA, the TCRdb D assignment of TRBD1 cannot be verified. The CDR3 runs to 16 residues. CDR1 and CDR2 from the germline V gene are SGHVS and FQNEAQ. CDR3 in amino acids: CASSLEDRGLSTEAFF.

V gene TRBV12-3 or TRBV12-4 combines with J gene TRBJ2-4; TCRdb indicates TRBD1, and absent DNA this call remains unverified. The length of the CDR3 is 13 residues. The CDR3 region is CASSRMTDGIQYF.

This rearrangement joins TRBV24-1 to TRBJ2-1; the D call of TRBD1 rests on TCRdb alone, since no DNA is present to check it. This CDR3 is 15 amino acids long. CDR1 is KGHDR, CDR2 SFDVKD, per germline. The CDR3 sequence is CATSDPTGPYNEQFF.

The chain is built from TRBV19 and TRBJ2-3; TCRdb designates TRBD1, a call that cannot be tested without DNA. CDR3 length: 13 amino acids. Germline CDR1 reads LNHDA; CDR2 reads SQIVND (reference sequence). The CDR3 loop is CASSGGGADTQYF.

This chain uses TRBV18 with TRBJ2-7. This CDR3 comprises 12 residues. Germline lookup yields CDR1 KGHSH and CDR2 LQKENI. The CDR3 sequence is CASSPSSYEQYF.

The chain is built from TRBV5-4 and TRBJ1-1. The CDR3 length is 12 residues. The germline V gene has CDR1 SGHNT and CDR2 YYREEE (reference sequence). CDR3 in amino acids: CASSLAHTEAFF.

V gene TRBV12-3 or TRBV12-4 combines with J gene TRBJ1-2; TCRdb's D call, TRBD1, is unchecked because there is no DNA. CDR3 length: 14 residues. The chain's CDR3 is CASSLSRAGDGYTF.

The rearrangement uses TRBV12-3 or TRBV12-4 and TRBJ1-4. The CDR3 consists of 13 residues. The CDR3 here is CASENHSNEKLFF.

The rearrangement links TRBV6-2 or TRBV6-3 to TRBJ2-5; TCRdb outputs TRBD1, but without DNA this stays unchecked. This CDR3 contains 16 residues. The germline V gene has CDR1 MNHEY and CDR2 SVGEGT. CDR3 sequence reads: CASSYSAGGSQETQYF.

The rearrangement links TRBV12-3 or TRBV12-4 to TRBJ2-3; lacking DNA, the TRBD2 call made by TCRdb goes unchecked. CDR3 size: 19 residues. This chain's CDR3 is CASSSPPIDRLGGTDTQYF.

The rearrangement links TRBV20-1 to TRBJ1-6; as DNA is missing, the TRBD1 call by TCRdb cannot be tested. Germline V gives CDR1 DFQATT, CDR2 SNEGSKA (reference sequence). This CDR3 comprises 13 residues. The CDR3 here is CSARDRGQGPLHF.

The V call is TRBV7-2, the J call TRBJ2-7; without DNA, the TCRdb call of TRBD2 cannot be checked. The CDR3 sequence is 15 residues long. Germline V gene sequence: CDR1 SGHTA, CDR2 FQGNSA. The CDR3 region is CASSLGLAGRYEQYF. Full variable domain (remainder filled in from reference TRBV7-2 and TRBJ2-7): GAGVSQSPSNKVTEKGKDVELRCDPISGHTALYWYRQSLGQGLEFLIYFQGNSAPDKSGLPSDRFSAERTGGSVSTLTIQRTQQEDSAVYLCASSLGLAGRYEQYFGPGTRLTVT.

The CDR3 is CASSTTAPYEQYF. This chain joins TRBV28 and TRBJ2-7. Germline CDR1 and CDR2: MDHEN and SYDVKM. The CDR3 consists of 13 residues.

V is TRBV12-3 or TRBV12-4 and J is TRBJ1-1. CDR3 length equals 17 residues. CDR3 in amino acids: CASSFDRGRARNTEAFF.

The chain couples TRBV20-1 to TRBJ2-7; the D gene TCRdb calls, TRBD1, cannot be checked with no DNA. This CDR3 comprises 15 residues. Germline V gene data show CDR1 as DFQATT and CDR2 as SNEGSKA (reference sequence). The chain's CDR3 is CSAQSLETGTYEQYF.

The chain combines TRBV28 with TRBJ2-7. The CDR3 loop spans 15 amino acids. Germline V gives CDR1 MDHEN, CDR2 SYDVKM. The CDR3 spells CASSKNGGRSYEQYF.

The chain's CDR3 is CASSLGQGAWLSKNIQYF. The J gene is TRBJ2-4, the V gene TRBV13; no DNA is available, so the TRBD1 call from TCRdb remains unchecked. The CDR3 runs 18 residues. The germline gives CDR1 PRHDT, CDR2 FYEKMQ (reference sequence).

The chain combines TRBV21-1 with TRBJ2-3; the D call from TCRdb, TRBD2, cannot be confirmed without DNA. TRBV21-1 has pseudogene status. The CDR3 is made up of 11 amino acids. The CDR3 loop is CASSLSGTQYF.

The chain combines TRBV6-4 with TRBJ2-3; the TRBD1 assignment by TCRdb is unverifiable without DNA. This CDR3 comprises 15 residues. CDR1 and CDR2 from the germline V gene are MRHNA and SNTAGT. This CDR3 reads CASSDRGRSTDTQYF.

The chain is built from TRBV12-3 or TRBV12-4 and TRBJ2-1. The CDR3 length is 17 residues. CDR3 in amino acids: CASSSYNLGGAYNEQFF.

The chain's CDR3 is CASRAVPSSYSEQFF. The chain uses TRBV28 and TRBJ2-1; TCRdb picks TRBD2, but there is no DNA to check that call. The CDR3 has 15 residues. Germline CDR1 MDHEN, CDR2 SYDVKM.